One T cell receptor beta chain is described in this entry. No antigen is known for it. The sequencing template was cDNA reverse transcribed from extracted RNA. Repertoires were generated with immunoSEQ multiplex PCR, while TCRdb's copy carries only in-frame clones and drops some. The table shows about 69,000 clones, with 55% to 75% occurring only once. Patients with alopecia areata provided lesional scalp punch biopsies as well as peripheral blood. This record belongs to a study of CD8+ T cells in alopecia areata. Study-wide points: Among patients, TCR sharing was less clear than in mice, a difference possibly due in part to HLA diversity in the patient population.

This TCR derives from a human donor with alopecia areata. The source material was CD8+ T cells sorted from blood, sampled at week 0.

This chain's CDR3 is CASSLGSQGLSGYTF. The CDR3 bases are TGTGCCAGCAGCTTGGGATCGCAGGGCCTATCTGGCTACACCTTC. V gene TRBV27 combines with J gene TRBJ1-2; weak D call: TRBD1 (5 bases). Trimming cost V 6 bases and J 7 bases, with 21 bases left between them. This CDR3 spans 15 amino acids. Germline V gene data show CDR1 as MNHEY and CDR2 as SMNVEV (reference sequence).